One and the same sample provided the 28 T cell receptor beta chains below, sequenced in a study of response to subunit inactivated influenza vaccine. TCRdb fed the RT-PCR reads into MiXCR, producing one record per CDR3 protein. The sample consists of just over 300,000 distinct CDR3 sequences, 22% of them appearing once. Sequenced material: PBMCs from blood, taken less than 22 months after vaccination. These receptors came from a man between 50 and 75 years old who received an inactivated influenza vaccine.

Only a few counts were recorded for this clonotype. The chain uses TRBV19 and TRBJ1-5; tentative D call: TRBD1 (5 bases). This CDR3 comprises 17 residues. Germline CDR1 LNHDA, CDR2 SQIVND (reference sequence). The V and J ends lost 3 bases and 0 bases respectively, with 15 bases between them. The CDR3 DNA sequence: TGTGCCAGTAGTATTTGGGGACGGGGCAGTAGCAATCAGCCCCAGCATTTT. It translates to CASSIWGRGSSNQPQHF.

The J gene is TRBJ2-1, the V gene TRBV7-2, with 10 nucleotides matching TRBD2. The germline V gene encodes CDR1 SGHTA and CDR2 FQGNSA. The trim removed 6 bases at V and 4 bases at J, leaving 6 bases unmatched. This CDR3 has 15 amino acids. Here the CDR3 reads CASRIPSGSYNEQFF. CDR3 DNA: TGTGCCAGCAGGATACCTAGCGGGAGTTACAATGAGCAGTTCTTC.

The chain recombines TRBV6-2 or TRBV6-3 with TRBJ2-7, with 12 bases matching TRBD1. V was clipped by 5 bases and J by 5 bases; unmatched bases: 4. The germline V gene encodes CDR1 MNHEY and CDR2 SVGEGT. There are 14 residues in the CDR3. The CDR3 nucleotides are TGTGCCAGCAGTGTGGGGACAGGGGGCGACGAGCAGTACTTC. It translates to CASSVGTGGDEQYF.

In regard to this clonotype: A junction end diverges from the germline sequence, so it may reflect a read error. The genes are TRBV29-1 and TRBJ2-7; D might be TRBD2 (6 bases). This CDR3 comprises 13 residues. Germline V gene sequence: CDR1 SQVTM, CDR2 ANQGSEA. The CDR3 nucleotides read TGCAGCGTTGAGGAGGGAGTGTCCTTCGAGCAGTACTTC. Translated: CSVEEGVSFEQYF.

A few counts support this clonotype. V gene TRBV6-5 combines with J gene TRBJ2-1; 9 bases match TRBD1. There are 15 residues in the CDR3. The germline gives CDR1 MNHEY, CDR2 SVGAGI. Trimming removed 2 bases from V and 8 bases from J; junction bases left unmatched: 7. For the CDR3, the DNA is TGTGCCAGCAGTTACCGGGACAGGGTAGCGGATGAGCAGTTCTTC. The encoded protein is CASSYRDRVADEQFF.

The chain has TRBV11-2 and TRBJ2-5, with a tentative D call TRBD2 (5 bases). The V gene's germline CDR1 is SGHAT and CDR2 FQNNGV. This CDR3 has 13 amino acids. V shed 1 base and J shed 6 bases, with 9 bases lying between them. Here the CDR3 DNA reads TGTGCCAGCAGCTTAGCGGGAAGGAAGACCCAGTACTTC. This gives the protein CASSLAGRKTQYF.

This clonotype showed up many times. This chain joins TRBV5-6 and TRBJ2-3; 7 bases line up with TRBD2. Germline loops: CDR1 SGHDT, CDR2 YYEEEE. This CDR3 has 14 residues. V shed 0 bases and J 9 bases; nucleotides not matched to a gene: 7. The CDR3 sequence: CASSLDTEGGTQYF. In DNA, the CDR3 is TGTGCCAGCAGCTTGGATACCGAGGGAGGGACGCAGTATTTT.

This chain uses TRBV9 with TRBJ1-1, with 8 bases matching TRBD1. V shed 5 bases and J 0 bases; nucleotides not matched to a gene: 12. Germline values: CDR1 SGDLS, CDR2 YYNGEE. The CDR3 is 17 amino acids. CDR3 loop: CASREDRAPIMNTEAFF. CDR3 bases: TGTGCCAGCAGAGAGGACAGGGCACCTATAATGAACACTGAAGCTTTCTTT.

In its sample, this clonotype was seen once. The chain combines TRBV7-3 with TRBJ2-3, with D possibly TRBD2 on 5 matching bases. V gave up 7 bases and J gave up 1 base, with 12 bases separating them. CDR1 and CDR2 from the germline V gene are SGHTA and FQGTGA. CDR3 length: 14 amino acids. The CDR3 region is CASTTHGGTDTQYF. CDR3 DNA sequence: TGTGCCAGCACCACCCACGGGGGCACAGATACGCAGTATTTT.

The chain combines TRBV9 with TRBJ1-4, with 7 bases fitting TRBD1. Germline assignment: CDR1 SGDLS and CDR2 YYNGEE. Trimming took 4 bases from V and 8 from J; bases not matched to a gene: 11. This CDR3 comprises 15 residues. The DNA for the CDR3 is TGTGCCAGCAGCTCCGGAGGGGGCCAGGGAGAAAAACTGTTTTTT. It codes for CASSSGGGQGEKLFF.

Only a few counts were recorded for this clonotype. This chain links TRBV6-5 with TRBJ1-1; perhaps TRBD1 as D (5 bases). The CDR3 consists of 14 residues. Germline-derived CDR1 and CDR2 are MNHEY and SVGAGI. V was shortened by 4 bases and J by 1 base, with 10 bases between the two germline ends. CDR3 coding DNA: TGTGCCAGCAGTTCAGGGAGAGCGAACACTGAAGCTTTCTTT. It specifies CASSSGRANTEAFF.

The rearrangement links TRBV20-1 to TRBJ1-1; a weak D match, TRBD1 (5 bases). Looked up from germline, CDR1 is DFQATT and CDR2 is SNEGSKA (reference sequence). The CDR3 consists of 14 residues. V gave up 7 bases and J gave up 2 bases, with 17 bases separating them. CDR3: CSETRTLLNTEAFF. CDR3 sequence (DNA): TGCAGTGAGACTCGGACACTCCTTAACACTGAAGCTTTCTTT.

In its sample, this clonotype was seen a few times. V is TRBV5-1 and J is TRBJ2-7, with TRBD1 matching over 11 bases. The CDR3 is 16 amino acids. With 4 bases clipped from V and 2 bases from J, the junction kept 8 bases outside the gene matches. The germline gives CDR1 SGHRS, CDR2 YFSETQ. The chain's CDR3 is CASSIGTGGTTYEQYF. In DNA, the CDR3 is TGCGCCAGCAGCATAGGGACAGGGGGGACAACCTACGAGCAGTACTTC.

The chain is built from TRBV28 and TRBJ2-3; a weak D match, TRBD2 (5 bases). Germline CDR1 and CDR2: MDHEN and SYDVKM. The CDR3 spans 15 residues. V was clipped by 8 bases and J by 2 bases, with 17 bases between them. CDR3 DNA sequence: TGTGCCAGCCTAGGCGGGTTGGGGTCCACAGATACGCAGTATTTT. It encodes CASLGGLGSTDTQYF.

The chain's CDR3 is CASSLSQMNTEAFF. The CDR3 region has the DNA TGCGCCAGCAGCTTGTCTCAGATGAACACTGAAGCTTTCTTT. The gene calls are TRBV5-1 and TRBJ1-1, with D hard to call. Germline V CDR1 and CDR2: SGHRS, YFSETQ. V gave up 1 base and J gave up 0 bases, with 7 bases separating them. CDR3 size: 14 residues.

V usage is TRBV5-1 and J usage is TRBJ1-3, with D hard to call. The germline gives CDR1 SGHRS, CDR2 YFSETQ. CDR3 length: 14 residues. V lost 3 bases and J lost 3, with 10 bases in between. CDR3 coding DNA: TGCGCCAGCAGCTCGACGGGATATGGAAACACCATATATTTT. Protein sequence: CASSSTGYGNTIYF.

Only a few counts were recorded for this clonotype. The rearrangement joins TRBV20-1 to TRBJ2-1; 8 positions match TRBD2. This CDR3 comprises 15 residues. After removal of 1 base from V and 6 bases from J, the junction contained 8 bases not matched to a gene. Germline V gene data show CDR1 as DFQATT and CDR2 as SNEGSKA (reference sequence). The CDR3, as DNA: TGCAGTGCTAGAGTCAGCGGGAGTTCGGGCAATGAGCAGTTCTTC. Its protein is CSARVSGSSGNEQFF.

This clonotype was observed a few times. The chain recombines TRBV12-2 with TRBJ2-1; no DNA check was done on the table's D call, TRBD2. TRBV12-2 is shown as a pseudogene. The CDR3 has 17 amino acids. The CDR3 spells CASRLVEIGRAWDEQFF. CDR3 in DNA: TGTGCAAGTCGCTTAGTTGAAATCGGGAGGGCCTGGGATGAGCAGTTCTTC.

This chain uses TRBV20-1 with TRBJ1-6; possible D gene TRBD1, 5 bases. Germline V gene lookup returns CDR1 DFQATT and CDR2 SNEGSKA (reference sequence). V lost 4 bases and J 5 bases, leaving 18 bases between the germline ends. CDR3 size: 16 residues. CDR3: CSAKEQPGADNSPLHF. The CDR3 DNA sequence: TGCAGTGCTAAAGAACAGCCCGGGGCCGATAATTCACCCCTCCACTTT.

This clonotype was seen more than once but under ten times. This chain joins TRBV6-2 or TRBV6-3 and TRBJ2-1; D may be TRBD1 (5 bases). This CDR3 is built from 16 residues. Germline CDR1 and CDR2: MNHEY and SVGEGT. The germline V and J ends were trimmed by 0 bases and 0 bases, with 9 bases remaining between them. The CDR3 spells CASSYSIGASYNEQFF. Written as DNA, the CDR3 is TGTGCCAGCAGTTACTCAATAGGGGCCTCCTACAATGAGCAGTTCTTC.

The chain uses TRBV29-1 and TRBJ2-7; 8 bases are a match to TRBD1. The germline V gene encodes CDR1 SQVTM and CDR2 ANQGSEA. With V trimmed by 6 bases and J by 2 bases, 6 bases remained unmatched. This CDR3 is built from 13 residues. For the CDR3, the DNA is TGCAGCGTATGGACAGGGTCGACCTACGAGCAGTACTTC. Amino acids: CSVWTGSTYEQYF.

This clonotype was seen a few times. This sequence joins TRBV12-3 or TRBV12-4 and TRBJ1-2; maybe TRBD1 (6 bases). Trimming removed 7 bases at V and 0 bases at J, with 15 bases between. This CDR3 comprises 15 residues. CDR3 protein: CASTKTGTPNYGYTF. CDR3 DNA: TGTGCCAGCACCAAGACCGGGACACCTAACTATGGCTACACCTTC.

In this sample, this clonotype turned up a few times. The V gene is TRBV20-1, the J gene TRBJ2-3, with D perhaps TRBD1 (6 bases). The germline V gene has CDR1 DFQATT and CDR2 SNEGSKA (reference sequence). The ends were cut back, 5 bases at V and 1 base at J, with 13 bases in the middle. The CDR3 extends over 14 amino acids. The CDR3 is CSAPHGGGTDTQYF. The CDR3, as DNA: TGCAGTGCTCCCCATGGGGGCGGCACAGATACGCAGTATTTT.

The table lists this clonotype with many counts. The chain joins TRBV19 to TRBJ2-3, with 8 bases fitting TRBD1. V shed 6 bases, J shed 4 bases, and the junction held 6 bases outside the gene matches. This CDR3 has 14 amino acids. Per the germline V gene, CDR1 is LNHDA and CDR2 is SQIVND (reference sequence). CDR3 amino acids: CASRPDRASDTQYF. CDR3 sequence (DNA): TGTGCCAGTAGACCGGACAGGGCGTCAGATACGCAGTATTTT.

This clonotype was detected many times. The chain combines TRBV20-1 with TRBJ1-5; TRBD1 agrees at 11 bases. Germline V CDR1 and CDR2: DFQATT, SNEGSKA (reference sequence). CDR3 length: 14 residues. Trimming cost V 1 base and J 5 bases; bases outside gene matches: 1. The CDR3 DNA reads TGCAGTGCTAGAGGGACAGGGGGCGATCAGCCCCAGCATTTT. It translates to CSARGTGGDQPQHF.

This clonotype was recorded a few times. The chain links TRBV3-1 to TRBJ1-1; D is ambiguous. V dropped 4 bases and J dropped 3 bases, with 9 bases sitting between them. This CDR3 has 13 amino acids. Germline lookup yields CDR1 LGHDT and CDR2 YNNKEL (reference sequence). Here the CDR3 reads CASSPYGDTEAFF. In DNA form, the CDR3 reads TGTGCCAGCAGCCCCTATGGGGACACTGAAGCTTTCTTT.

This chain connects TRBV28 to TRBJ2-5; D gene unclear. With 11 bases removed from V and 1 base from J, the gap between germline ends came to 11 bases. Germline V gene sequence: CDR1 MDHEN, CDR2 SYDVKM. The CDR3 spans 12 residues. The CDR3 DNA reads TGTGCCGCTAGGACGGCCCAAGAGACCCAGTACTTC. This encodes CAARTAQETQYF.

This clonotype showed up just a few times. The chain has TRBV13 and TRBJ1-5; a weak D match, TRBD1 (5 bases). The germline gives CDR1 PRHDT, CDR2 FYEKMQ (reference sequence). Trimming left V 6 bases short and J 6 bases short, with 15 bases between. This CDR3 contains 14 residues. This chain's CDR3 is CASSSGSLSQPQHF. CDR3 bases: TGTGCCAGCAGTTCAGGGAGTTTGAGTCAGCCCCAGCATTTT.